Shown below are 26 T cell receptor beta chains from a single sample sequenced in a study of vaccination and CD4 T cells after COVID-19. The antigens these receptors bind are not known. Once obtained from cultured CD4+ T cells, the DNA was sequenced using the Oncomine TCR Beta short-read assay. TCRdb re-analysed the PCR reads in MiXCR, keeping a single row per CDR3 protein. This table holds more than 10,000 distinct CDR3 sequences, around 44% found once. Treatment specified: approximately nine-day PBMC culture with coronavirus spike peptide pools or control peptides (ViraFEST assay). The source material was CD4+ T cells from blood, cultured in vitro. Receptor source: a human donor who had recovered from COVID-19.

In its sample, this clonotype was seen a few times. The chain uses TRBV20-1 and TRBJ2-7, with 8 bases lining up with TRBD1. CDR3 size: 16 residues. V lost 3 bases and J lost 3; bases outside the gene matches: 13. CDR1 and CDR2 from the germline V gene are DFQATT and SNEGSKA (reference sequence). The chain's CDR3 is CSASPDRGLTFYEQYF. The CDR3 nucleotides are TGCAGTGCTAGTCCCGACAGGGGCCTTACTTTCTACGAGCAGTACTTC.

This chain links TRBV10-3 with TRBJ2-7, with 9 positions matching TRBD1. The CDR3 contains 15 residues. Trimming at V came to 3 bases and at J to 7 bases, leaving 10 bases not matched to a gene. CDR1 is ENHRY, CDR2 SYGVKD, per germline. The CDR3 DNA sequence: TGTGCCATCAGTGATGTGCGGGGACAGGGTAGGGAGCAGTACTTC. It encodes CAISDVRGQGREQYF.

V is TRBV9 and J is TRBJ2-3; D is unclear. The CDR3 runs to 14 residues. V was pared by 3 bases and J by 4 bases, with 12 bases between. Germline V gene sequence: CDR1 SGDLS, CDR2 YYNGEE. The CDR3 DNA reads TGTGCCAGCAGCGCAATGACAACTGCAGATACGCAGTATTTT. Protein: CASSAMTTADTQYF.

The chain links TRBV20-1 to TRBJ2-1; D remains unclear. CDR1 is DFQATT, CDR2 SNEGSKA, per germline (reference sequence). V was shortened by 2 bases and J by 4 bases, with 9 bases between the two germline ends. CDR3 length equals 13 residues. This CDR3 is CSARYRSYNEQFF. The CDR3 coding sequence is TGCAGTGCTAGATACAGAAGTTACAATGAGCAGTTCTTC.

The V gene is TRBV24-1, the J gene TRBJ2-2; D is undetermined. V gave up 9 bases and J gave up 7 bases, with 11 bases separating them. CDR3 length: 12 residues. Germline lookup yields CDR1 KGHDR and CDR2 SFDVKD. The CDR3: CATRKANGELFF. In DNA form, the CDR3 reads TGTGCCACCCGGAAGGCGAACGGGGAGCTGTTTTTT.

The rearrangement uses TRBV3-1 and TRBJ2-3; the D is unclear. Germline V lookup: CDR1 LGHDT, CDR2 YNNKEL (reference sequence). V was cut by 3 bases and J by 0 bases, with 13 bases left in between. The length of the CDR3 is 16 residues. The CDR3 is CASSQPFSTSTDTQYF. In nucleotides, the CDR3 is TGTGCCAGCAGCCAGCCATTCTCGACTAGCACAGATACGCAGTATTTT.

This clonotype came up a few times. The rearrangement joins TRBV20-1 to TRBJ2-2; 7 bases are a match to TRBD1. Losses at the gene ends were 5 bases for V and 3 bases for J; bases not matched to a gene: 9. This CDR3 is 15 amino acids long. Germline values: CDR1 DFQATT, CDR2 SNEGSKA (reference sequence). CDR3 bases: TGCAGTGCTCTCCCCCCGACAGGGTACACCGGGGAGCTGTTTTTT. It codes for CSALPPTGYTGELFF.

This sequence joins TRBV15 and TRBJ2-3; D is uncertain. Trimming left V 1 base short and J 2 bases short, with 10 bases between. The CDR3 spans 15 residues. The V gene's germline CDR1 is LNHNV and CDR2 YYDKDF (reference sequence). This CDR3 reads CATSRGQVTTDTQYF. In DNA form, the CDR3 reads TGTGCCACCAGCAGAGGTCAGGTAACCACAGATACGCAGTATTTT.

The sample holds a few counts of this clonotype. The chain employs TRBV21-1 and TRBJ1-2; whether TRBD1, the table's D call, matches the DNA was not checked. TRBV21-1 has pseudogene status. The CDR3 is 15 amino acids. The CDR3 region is CASSMTGTGNYGYTF. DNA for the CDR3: TGTGCCAGCAGCATGACCGGGACAGGCAACTATGGCTACACCTTC.

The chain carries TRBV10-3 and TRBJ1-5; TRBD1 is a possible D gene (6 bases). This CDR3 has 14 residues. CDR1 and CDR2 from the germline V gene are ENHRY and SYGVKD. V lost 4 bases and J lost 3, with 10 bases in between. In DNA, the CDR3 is TGTGCCATCAGTGCGGGACACCCCAATCAGCCCCAGCATTTT. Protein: CAISAGHPNQPQHF.

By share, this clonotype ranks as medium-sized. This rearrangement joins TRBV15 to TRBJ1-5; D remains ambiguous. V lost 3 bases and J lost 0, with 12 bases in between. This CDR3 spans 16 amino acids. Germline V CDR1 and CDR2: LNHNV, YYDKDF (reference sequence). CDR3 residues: CATSSSQRISNQPQHF. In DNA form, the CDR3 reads TGTGCCACCAGCAGCAGTCAGAGGATTAGCAATCAGCCCCAGCATTTT. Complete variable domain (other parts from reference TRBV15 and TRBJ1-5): DAMVIQNPRYQVTQFGKPVTLSCSQTLNHNVMYWYQQKSSQAPKLLFHYYDKDFNNEADTPDNFQSRRPNTSFCFLDIRSPGLGDTAMYLCATSSSQRISNQPQHFGDGTRLSIL.

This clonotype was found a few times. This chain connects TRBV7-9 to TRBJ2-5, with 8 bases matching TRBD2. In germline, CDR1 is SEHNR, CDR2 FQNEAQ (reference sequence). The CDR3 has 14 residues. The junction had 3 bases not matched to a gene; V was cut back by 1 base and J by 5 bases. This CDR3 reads CASSLVGGGETQYF. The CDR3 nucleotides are TGTGCCAGCAGCTTAGTTGGCGGGGGGGAGACCCAGTACTTC.

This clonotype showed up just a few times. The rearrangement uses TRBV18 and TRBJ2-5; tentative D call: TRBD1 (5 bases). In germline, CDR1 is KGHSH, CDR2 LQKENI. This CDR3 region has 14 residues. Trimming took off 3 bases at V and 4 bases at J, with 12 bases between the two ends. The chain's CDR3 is CASSPARQSETQYF. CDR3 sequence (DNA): TGTGCCAGCTCACCGGCGAGACAGTCAGAGACCCAGTACTTC. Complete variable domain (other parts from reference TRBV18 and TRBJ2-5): NAGVMQNPRHLVRRRGQEARLRCSPMKGHSHVYWYRQLPEEGLKFMVYLQKENIIDESGMPKERFSAEFPKEGPSILRIQQVVRGDSAAYFCASSPARQSETQYFGPGTRLLVL.

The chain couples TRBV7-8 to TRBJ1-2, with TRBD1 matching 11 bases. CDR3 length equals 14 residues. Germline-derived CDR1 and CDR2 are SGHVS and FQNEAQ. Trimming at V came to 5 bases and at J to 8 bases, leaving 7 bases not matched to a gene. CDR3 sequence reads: CASSPGQGAEGYTF. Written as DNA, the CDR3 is TGTGCCAGCAGCCCCGGACAGGGGGCGGAGGGCTACACCTTC.

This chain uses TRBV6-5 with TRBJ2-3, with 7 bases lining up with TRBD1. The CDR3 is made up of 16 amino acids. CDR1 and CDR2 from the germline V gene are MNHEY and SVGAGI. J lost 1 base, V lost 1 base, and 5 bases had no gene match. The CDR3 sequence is CASSYFRGFGTDTQYF. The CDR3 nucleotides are TGTGCCAGCAGTTACTTCAGGGGGTTCGGCACAGATACGCAGTATTTT.

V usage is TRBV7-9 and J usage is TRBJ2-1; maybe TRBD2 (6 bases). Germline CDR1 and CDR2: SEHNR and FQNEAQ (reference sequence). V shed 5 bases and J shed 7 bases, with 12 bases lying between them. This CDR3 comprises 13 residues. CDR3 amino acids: CASSQVAGNEQFF. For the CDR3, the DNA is TGTGCCAGCAGCCAGGTCGCGGGGAATGAGCAGTTCTTC. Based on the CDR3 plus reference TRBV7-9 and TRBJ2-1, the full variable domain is DTGVSQNPRHKITKRGQNVTFRCDPISEHNRLYWYRQTLGQGPEFLTYFQNEAQLEKSRLLSDRFSAERPKGSFSTLEIQRTEQGDSAMYLCASSQVAGNEQFFGPGTRLTVL.

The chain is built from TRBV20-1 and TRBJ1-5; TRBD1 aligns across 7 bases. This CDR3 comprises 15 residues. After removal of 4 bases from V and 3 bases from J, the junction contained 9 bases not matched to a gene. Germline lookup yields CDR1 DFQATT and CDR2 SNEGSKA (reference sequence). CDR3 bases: TGCAGTGCTATTACCGGACAGGCCAACAATCAGCCCCAGCATTTT. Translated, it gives CSAITGQANNQPQHF.

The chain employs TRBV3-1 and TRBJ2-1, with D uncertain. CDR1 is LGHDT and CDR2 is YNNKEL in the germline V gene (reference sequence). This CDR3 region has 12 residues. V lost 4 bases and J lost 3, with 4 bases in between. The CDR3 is CASSLNYNEQFF. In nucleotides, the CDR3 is TGTGCCAGCAGCCTAAACTACAATGAGCAGTTCTTC.

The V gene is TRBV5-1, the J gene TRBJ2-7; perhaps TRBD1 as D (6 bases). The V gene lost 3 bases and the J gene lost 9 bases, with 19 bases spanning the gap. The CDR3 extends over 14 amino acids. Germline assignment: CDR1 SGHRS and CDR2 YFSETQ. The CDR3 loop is CASSYRDMSSWQYF. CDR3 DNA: TGCGCCAGCAGCTACCGGGACATGTCGTCGTGGCAGTACTTC.

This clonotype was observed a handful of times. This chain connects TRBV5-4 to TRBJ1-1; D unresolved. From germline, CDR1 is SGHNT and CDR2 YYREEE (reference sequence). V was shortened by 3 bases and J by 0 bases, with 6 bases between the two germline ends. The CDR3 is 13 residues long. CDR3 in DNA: TGTGCCAGCAGCTCATCACTGAACACTGAAGCTTTCTTT. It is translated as CASSSSLNTEAFF.

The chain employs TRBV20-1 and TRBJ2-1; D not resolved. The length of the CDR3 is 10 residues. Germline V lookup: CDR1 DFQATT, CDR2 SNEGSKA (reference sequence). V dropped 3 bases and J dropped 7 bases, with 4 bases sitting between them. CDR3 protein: CSARWNEQFF. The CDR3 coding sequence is TGCAGTGCTAGGTGGAATGAGCAGTTCTTC.

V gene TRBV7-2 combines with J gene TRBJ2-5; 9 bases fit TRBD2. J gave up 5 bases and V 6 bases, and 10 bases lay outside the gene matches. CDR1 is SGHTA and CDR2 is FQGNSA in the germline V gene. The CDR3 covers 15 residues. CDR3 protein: CASSRDVAGVETQYF. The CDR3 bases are TGTGCCAGCAGTCGAGACGTAGCGGGAGTGGAGACCCAGTACTTC.

CDR3 sequence (DNA): TGCAGTGCTGCCAGGGAGGAGACCCAGTACTTC. Translating it yields CSAAREETQYF. This rearrangement joins TRBV20-1 to TRBJ2-5; tentatively, D is TRBD1 or TRBD2 (5 bases each). CDR3 size: 11 residues. Trimming took 5 bases from V and 5 from J, leaving 9 bases between them. Germline V gene sequence: CDR1 DFQATT, CDR2 SNEGSKA (reference sequence).

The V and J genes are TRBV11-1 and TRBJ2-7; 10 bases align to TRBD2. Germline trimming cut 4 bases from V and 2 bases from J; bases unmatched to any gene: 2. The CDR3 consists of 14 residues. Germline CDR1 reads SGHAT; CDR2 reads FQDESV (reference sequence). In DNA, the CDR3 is TGTGCCAGCAGCTCAGCGGGAGGGCCCTACGAGCAGTACTTC. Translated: CASSSAGGPYEQYF.

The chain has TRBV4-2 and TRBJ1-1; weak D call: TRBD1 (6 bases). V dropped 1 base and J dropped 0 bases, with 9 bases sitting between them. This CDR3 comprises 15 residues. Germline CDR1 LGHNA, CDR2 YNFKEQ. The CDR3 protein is CASSQGGHLNTEAFF. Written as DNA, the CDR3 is TGTGCCAGCAGCCAAGGGGGGCACCTGAACACTGAAGCTTTCTTT.

The CDR3 is CASSFRWNTEAFF. The DNA of the CDR3 is TGTGCCAGCAGTTTCCGGTGGAACACTGAAGCTTTCTTT. The chain joins TRBV6-2 or TRBV6-3 to TRBJ1-1, with D unclear. Germline V gene data show CDR1 as MNHEY and CDR2 as SVGEGT. Between the trimmed V and J ends, which lost 4 bases and 1 base, there was a span of 7 bases. The CDR3 has 13 residues.